This T cell receptor beta chain was sequenced during a study of blood T cell repertoires in COVID-19. At the level of the study: The samples span acute and convalescent COVID-19 from the United States, Italy and Spain. PBMCs, B-cell-depleted T cells, or T cells provided the cDNA or gDNA that made up the material.

Germline values: CDR1 SGHVS, CDR2 FNYEAQ. V dropped 4 bases and J dropped 7 bases, with 14 bases sitting between them. The CDR3 contains 14 residues. This table comes from immunoSEQ multiplex PCR, and its TCRdb copy is limited to in-frame clones, with some not included. The sample records tens of thousands of clones, roughly nine tenths being singletons. The rearrangement joins TRBV7-6 to TRBJ2-4; D is possibly TRBD1 (6 bases). The sample consisted of peripheral blood. The receptor's source is a man aged 45 to 65 with COVID-19, enrolled during active disease. The DNA for the CDR3 is TGTGCCAGCAGCTCGAGCGGACAGCGGAACATTCAGTACTTC. Its protein product is CASSSSGQRNIQYF.